The 29 T cell receptor beta chains presented below share a single source sample, sequenced in a study of human T cells and chemical hapten exposure. The time point: patch test 1, 2 weeks after DPC sensitization. Sample treatment: therapeutic diphenylcyclopropenone sensitization with weekly scalp DPC. TCRdb re-called the RACE reads with MiXCR, one entry per CDR3 protein. Found here are some 350,000 distinct CDR3 sequences, 6% to 8.5% of them singletons; the top ten hold 7.5% to 9%. The material sequenced was whole blood, taken in connection with sensitization to the hapten diphenylcyclopropenone (DPC). The receptors derive from a woman between 18 and 29 years old with alopecia areata. Some clones in this sample may be carry-over from other donors' samples.

This clonotype has a count of ten or more. CDR3 sequence: CASSQTGGSNEKLFF. The CDR3 DNA sequence: TGTGCCAGCAGCCAAACAGGGGGATCTAATGAAAAACTGTTTTTT. The rearrangement links TRBV7-9 to TRBJ1-4, with 8 positions matching TRBD1. V lost 5 bases to trimming and J lost 3 bases; unmatched junction nucleotides: 5. This CDR3 is built from 15 residues. Germline CDR1 reads SEHNR; CDR2 reads FQNEAQ (reference sequence).

This clonotype has more than one count but fewer than ten. The chain carries TRBV6-6 and TRBJ1-2, with TRBD1 identical over 10 bases. After removal of 6 bases from V and 5 bases from J, the junction contained 9 bases not matched to a gene. CDR3 length equals 15 residues. The V gene's germline CDR1 is MNHNY and CDR2 SVGAGI (reference sequence). CDR3 region: CASRSTGGLGYGYTF. CDR3 bases: TGTGCCAGCAGATCGACAGGGGGCTTAGGATATGGCTACACCTTC.

This clonotype was picked up many times. The chain employs TRBV28 and TRBJ1-5; the D gene is possibly TRBD1 (5 bases). CDR3 size: 15 residues. The germline V gene encodes CDR1 MDHEN and CDR2 SYDVKM. Trimming removed 5 bases from V and 1 base from J, with 12 bases in between. CDR3 protein: CASSPLGGSNQPQHF. CDR3 nucleotide sequence: TGTGCCAGCAGTCCGCTGGGGGGAAGCAATCAGCCCCAGCATTTT.

This clonotype was detected ten times or more. This chain connects TRBV19 to TRBJ2-3; D tentatively fits TRBD1 or TRBD2 (6 bases each). The CDR3 runs 16 residues. The ends were cut back, 6 bases at V and 4 bases at J, with 20 bases in the middle. From germline, CDR1 is LNHDA and CDR2 SQIVND (reference sequence). As DNA, the CDR3 is TGTGCCAGTAGAGTCTCGGGGGCCGGAAGTGCAGATACGCAGTATTTT. It yields the protein CASRVSGAGSADTQYF.

This clonotype was recorded at least ten times. The chain recombines TRBV29-1 with TRBJ2-5; TRBD2 agrees at 15 bases. Germline CDR1 is SQVTM and CDR2 is ANQGSEA. V shed 6 bases and J 4 bases; nucleotides not matched to a gene: 6. The CDR3 is 15 amino acids. The DNA of the CDR3 is TGCAGCGTAGCGGGACTAGCGGGGGGCCCAGAGACCCAGTACTTC. As protein: CSVAGLAGGPETQYF.

At least ten counts were recorded for this clonotype. The rearrangement links TRBV25-1 to TRBJ2-3; 8 bases align to TRBD1. With V trimmed by 1 base and J by 2 bases, 8 bases remained unmatched. The CDR3 sequence is 17 residues long. The germline V gene encodes CDR1 MGHDK and CDR2 SYGVNS. CDR3 amino acids: CASSEFMTGALTDTQYF. The CDR3 nucleotides read TGTGCCAGCAGTGAATTCATGACAGGGGCCCTCACAGATACGCAGTATTTT.

This clonotype appeared many times. This chain connects TRBV6-5 to TRBJ2-3, with D hard to call. The CDR3 consists of 11 residues. Trimming shortened V by 8 bases and J by 5 bases, and 8 bases separated the two germline ends. Looked up from germline, CDR1 is MNHEY and CDR2 is SVGAGI. CDR3 in amino acids: CASGDGDTQYF. The DNA for the CDR3 is TGTGCCAGCGGAGACGGAGATACGCAGTATTTT.

The V and J genes are TRBV3-1 and TRBJ2-1, with TRBD2 identical over 16 bases. The J segment lost 3 bases and the V segment lost 4 bases, leaving 9 bases of the junction unmatched. CDR3 length: 19 amino acids. Germline V gene lookup returns CDR1 LGHDT and CDR2 YNNKEL (reference sequence). Written as DNA, the CDR3 is TGTGCCAGCAGCCCGCCACCGGGACTAGCGGGGGGGATCTACAATGAGCAGTTCTTC. This sequence encodes CASSPPPGLAGGIYNEQFF.

The table lists this clonotype with many counts. This chain uses TRBV20-1 with TRBJ2-1, with D uncertain. The germline V gene encodes CDR1 DFQATT and CDR2 SNEGSKA (reference sequence). The ends were cut back, 5 bases at V and 3 bases at J, with 23 bases in the middle. The CDR3 runs to 17 residues. The CDR3 here is CSAPSHAGEGRYNEQFF. CDR3 nucleotides: TGCAGTGCTCCCTCCCATGCCGGCGAAGGGCGCTACAATGAGCAGTTCTTC.

In this sample, this clonotype turned up many times. This CDR3 reads CASSQEVSGANVLTF. The CDR3 nucleotides read TGTGCCAGCAGCCAGGAGGTGTCTGGGGCCAACGTCCTGACTTTC. The gene calls are TRBV5-4 and TRBJ2-6; perhaps TRBD2 as D (5 bases). Per germline, CDR1 SGHNT and CDR2 YYREEE (reference sequence). There are 15 residues in the CDR3. Trimming stripped 4 bases from V and 1 base from J, with 9 bases between.

The sample holds many counts of this clonotype. The chain joins TRBV6-5 to TRBJ2-2; D remains ambiguous. From germline, CDR1 is MNHEY and CDR2 SVGAGI. Trimming stripped 6 bases from V and 6 bases from J, with 11 bases between. The CDR3 has 13 residues. Here the CDR3 DNA reads TGTGCCAGCAGCCGCTTACTTCCCGGGGAGCTGTTTTTT. Its protein is CASSRLLPGELFF.

The chain employs TRBV7-6 and TRBJ1-1; 11 nucleotides match TRBD1. Germline V CDR1 and CDR2: SGHVS, FNYEAQ. After removal of 4 bases from V and 7 bases from J, the junction contained 11 bases not matched to a gene. The CDR3 has 16 amino acids. The CDR3: CASSSIRDRGVNEAFF. In nucleotides, the CDR3 is TGTGCCAGCAGCTCTATTCGGGACAGGGGGGTGAATGAAGCTTTCTTT.

V gene TRBV4-1 combines with J gene TRBJ2-6; D gene uncertain. Germline V gives CDR1 MGHRA, CDR2 YSYEKL. The CDR3 spans 16 residues. Between the trimmed V and J ends, which lost 4 bases and 2 bases, there was a span of 12 bases. CDR3 protein: CASSRHISAGANVLTF. CDR3 nucleotide sequence: TGCGCCAGCAGCCGCCATATCTCGGCTGGGGCCAACGTCCTGACTTTC.

This rearrangement joins TRBV6-1 to TRBJ2-2; TRBD1 aligns across 8 bases. Germline-derived CDR1 and CDR2 are MNHNS and SASEGT. The CDR3 has 16 residues. V gave up 2 bases and J gave up 2 bases; unmatched junction bases: 4. For the CDR3, the DNA is TGTGCCAGCAGTGAACAGGGGGCCTCCAACACCGGGGAGCTGTTTTTT. Translating gives CASSEQGASNTGELFF.

This clonotype was seen more than once but under ten times. Here the CDR3 DNA reads TGTGCCACCCATTTGGGGGGAAGCACAGATACGCAGTATTTT. It translates to CATHLGGSTDTQYF. This sequence joins TRBV7-2 and TRBJ2-3, with D maybe TRBD2 (6 bases). V lost 10 bases and J lost 0, with 14 bases in between. Per germline, CDR1 SGHTA and CDR2 FQGNSA. This CDR3 has 14 amino acids.

This clonotype was observed a few times. The rearrangement joins TRBV5-5 to TRBJ2-7; 7 nucleotides agree with TRBD2. With 2 bases clipped from V and 5 bases from J, the junction kept 4 bases outside the gene matches. CDR3 length equals 13 residues. CDR1 SGHKS and CDR2 YYEKEE come from the germline V gene (reference sequence). The CDR3 spells CASSFSGEDEQYF. CDR3 DNA: TGTGCCAGCAGCTTCAGCGGGGAAGACGAGCAGTACTTC.

The chain combines TRBV11-3 with TRBJ2-1; 12 bases match TRBD2. Trimming took 5 bases from V and 8 from J; bases not matched to a gene: 10. The CDR3 is 16 amino acids. Germline V gives CDR1 SGHNT, CDR2 YENEEA. The CDR3 region is CASSPRTSGVVYEQFF. The CDR3 nucleotides are TGTGCCAGCAGCCCGAGGACTAGCGGGGTCGTCTATGAGCAGTTCTTC.

The table lists this clonotype with many counts. The genes are TRBV6-5 and TRBJ2-3; D possibly uses TRBD1 or TRBD2 (6 bases each). The CDR3 has 16 amino acids. V shed 6 bases and J shed 1 base, with 17 bases lying between them. Germline CDR1 MNHEY, CDR2 SVGAGI. The DNA for the CDR3 is TGTGCCAGCAGCCCCCCGAGGGGGGCGGGCACAGATACGCAGTATTTT. Amino acid sequence: CASSPPRGAGTDTQYF.

This clonotype was seen at least ten times. The chain has TRBV5-1 and TRBJ2-3; possibly TRBD2 for D (6 bases). The V gene's germline CDR1 is SGHRS and CDR2 YFSETQ. Trimming took off 2 bases at V and 4 bases at J, with 11 bases between the two ends. This CDR3 spans 14 amino acids. CDR3: CASSLTGGADTQYF. The CDR3 DNA reads TGCGCCAGCAGCTTAACGGGCGGGGCAGATACGCAGTATTTT.

This clonotype was detected only a few times. The chain combines TRBV10-3 with TRBJ1-2; D ambiguous. The germline V gene encodes CDR1 ENHRY and CDR2 SYGVKD. The CDR3 consists of 13 residues. V lost 10 bases and J lost 3, with 15 bases in between. CDR3 in amino acids: CATLLDTHYGYTF. In DNA, the CDR3 is TGTGCCACCCTACTTGACACTCACTATGGCTACACCTTC.

This clonotype was picked up many times. J is TRBJ2-3 and V is TRBV6-6, with D hard to call. Germline assignment: CDR1 MNHNY and CDR2 SVGAGI (reference sequence). The CDR3 consists of 11 residues. V was clipped by 7 bases and J by 7 bases, with 9 bases between them. Here the CDR3 DNA reads TGTGCCAGCACCTTGTCTTATACGCAGTATTTT. Encoded protein: CASTLSYTQYF.

Ten or more counts support this clonotype. This sequence joins TRBV4-3 and TRBJ1-5; no clear D. V gave up 0 bases and J gave up 0 bases, with 12 bases separating them. Per germline, CDR1 LGHNA and CDR2 YSLEER. CDR3 length: 17 residues. The CDR3 is CASSQDYFGSSNQPQHF. The CDR3, as DNA: TGCGCCAGCAGCCAAGACTACTTTGGGTCTAGCAATCAGCCCCAGCATTTT.

This chain joins TRBV4-1 and TRBJ2-3, with D perhaps TRBD1 (6 bases). V lost 1 base to trimming and J lost 1 base, with 9 bases between them. Germline CDR1 MGHRA, CDR2 YSYEKL. The CDR3 loop spans 15 amino acids. The DNA for the CDR3 is TGCGCCAGCAGCCAAGGCAAGGGGGGCACAGATACGCAGTATTTT. Its protein product is CASSQGKGGTDTQYF.

This clonotype showed up just a few times. The chain joins TRBV12-3 or TRBV12-4 to TRBJ2-3; D could derive from TRBD1 or TRBD2 (5 bases each). The CDR3 contains 17 residues. Trimming cost V 2 bases and J 0 bases, with 15 bases left between them. The CDR3, as DNA: TGTGCCAGCAGTTTATTTGAGGGGCTCCCCAGCACAGATACGCAGTATTTT. Its translation: CASSLFEGLPSTDTQYF.

A note on this clonotype: This may arise from a read error, as a much more abundant clone is one base away. The chain couples TRBV12-3 or TRBV12-4 to TRBJ2-4, with TRBD2 as a possible D gene (5 bases). The CDR3 is 14 residues long. The DNA for the CDR3 is TGTGCCAGCAGTTTGAGGCTAGCCAAAACCATTCAGTACTTC. Translating it yields CASSLRLAKTIQYF.

This clonotype has at least ten counts. V is TRBV20-1 and J is TRBJ2-3, with 9 bases identical to TRBD1. CDR1 and CDR2 from the germline V gene are DFQATT and SNEGSKA (reference sequence). Trimming removed 3 bases from V and 0 bases from J; junction bases left unmatched: 4. The CDR3 is 15 residues long. The CDR3 nucleotides read TGCAGTGCTAGTCTACAGGGGGCTAGCACAGATACGCAGTATTTT. As protein: CSASLQGASTDTQYF.

This chain uses TRBV4-2 with TRBJ2-5; 11 bases align to TRBD2. Germline CDR1 reads LGHNA; CDR2 reads YNFKEQ. The junction had 4 bases not matched to a gene; V was cut back by 1 base and J by 0 bases. This CDR3 is 17 amino acids long. CDR3 protein: CASSQAPSGGYQETQYF. Here the CDR3 DNA reads TGTGCCAGCAGCCAAGCTCCTAGCGGGGGGTACCAAGAGACCCAGTACTTC.

This clonotype was picked up many times. The chain carries TRBV4-3 and TRBJ2-1; no clear D gene. The CDR3 loop spans 16 amino acids. V was shortened by 0 bases and J by 7 bases, with 16 bases between the two germline ends. Germline CDR1 LGHNA, CDR2 YSLEER. The DNA of the CDR3 is TGCGCCAGCAGCCAAGACTTACGGTCCGGGTCTAATGAGCAGTTCTTC. Translated, it gives CASSQDLRSGSNEQFF.

The chain is built from TRBV7-6 and TRBJ2-3; maybe TRBD2 (5 bases). V was clipped by 1 base and J by 5 bases, with 10 bases between them. The CDR3 extends over 14 amino acids. Germline CDR1 is SGHVS and CDR2 is FNYEAQ. The CDR3 spells CASSLVEGIDTQYF. The CDR3 DNA reads as TGTGCCAGCAGCTTAGTTGAGGGAATAGATACGCAGTATTTT.